Listed here are 15 T cell receptor beta chains from one sample, sequenced in a study of T cells after yellow fever vaccination. Each CDR3 protein gets one entry after TCRdb re-called the 5' RACE reads with MiXCR. Of some 340,000 distinct CDR3 sequences listed, around 10% are singletons. Sequences were derived from CD4+ T cells sorted from PBMCs, sampled 45 days after the yellow fever booster vaccination. These TCRs come from a man in his late teens or twenties who received the YFV17D yellow fever vaccine.

The chain has TRBV7-3 and TRBJ2-2; D ambiguous. Germline CDR1 is SGHTA and CDR2 is FQGTGA. This CDR3 is built from 14 residues. V lost 2 bases and J lost 2, with 6 bases in between. The chain's CDR3 is CASSLAFNTGELFF. The CDR3 DNA sequence: TGTGCCAGCAGCTTAGCCTTTAACACCGGGGAGCTGTTTTTT.

This clonotype was seen ten or more times. The CDR3, as DNA: TGTGCCAGCAGCTCCGGGACAGGGCAACGACCCCTCCACTTT. This gives the protein CASSSGTGQRPLHF. The rearrangement links TRBV7-2 to TRBJ1-6; 9 bases fit TRBD1. Looked up from germline, CDR1 is SGHTA and CDR2 is FQGNSA. Losses at the gene ends were 4 bases for V and 12 bases for J; bases not matched to a gene: 7. This CDR3 has 14 amino acids.

The chain links TRBV6-2 or TRBV6-3 to TRBJ1-5, with D possibly being TRBD1 (6 bases). The CDR3 has 17 amino acids. The V gene lost 3 bases and the J gene lost 0 bases, with 15 bases spanning the gap. Per the germline V gene, CDR1 is MNHEY and CDR2 is SVGEGT. The CDR3 protein is CASSYRQAQLSNQPQHF. CDR3 coding DNA: TGTGCCAGCAGTTATCGACAGGCCCAACTTAGCAATCAGCCCCAGCATTTT.

The chain's CDR3 is CASSAGQGRYGYTF. DNA for the CDR3: TGTGCCAGCAGTGCGGGACAGGGTCGGTATGGCTACACCTTC. The J gene is TRBJ1-2, the V gene TRBV6-1, with 9 bases aligning to TRBD1. The CDR3 totals 14 residues. Germline CDR1 reads MNHNS; CDR2 reads SASEGT. The V gene end was trimmed by 4 bases and the J gene end by 5 bases; junction bases not matched to a gene: 5.

The chain combines TRBV6-6 with TRBJ2-3; the D is unclear. The length of the CDR3 is 19 residues. Trimming shortened V by 0 bases and J by 0 bases, and 19 bases separated the two germline ends. Germline V gene sequence: CDR1 MNHNY, CDR2 SVGAGI (reference sequence). The CDR3 nucleotides read TGTGCCAGCAGTTACTCGACGGCTGGCGGTGGGGTTAGCACAGATACGCAGTATTTT. It translates to CASSYSTAGGGVSTDTQYF.

This clonotype occurred a few times. The rearrangement joins TRBV7-2 to TRBJ1-2; 7 bases are a match to TRBD1. The V gene's germline CDR1 is SGHTA and CDR2 FQGNSA. V lost 1 base to trimming and J lost 0 bases; unmatched junction nucleotides: 5. The CDR3 sequence is 16 residues long. The CDR3 region has the DNA TGTGCCAGCAGCTTAGGGGGACAGCTTCCTAACTATGGCTACACCTTC. Protein product: CASSLGGQLPNYGYTF.

The CDR3 loop is CASFGDEQFF. The CDR3 DNA reads TGTGCCTCCTTTGGGGATGAGCAGTTCTTC. The rearrangement joins TRBV6-1 to TRBJ2-1; D call uncertain. Trimming stripped 11 bases from V and 8 bases from J, with 10 bases between. This CDR3 comprises 10 residues. CDR1 is MNHNS, CDR2 SASEGT, per germline.

The genes are TRBV9 and TRBJ2-3, with a possible D match to TRBD2 (5 bases). V lost 3 bases, J lost 9 bases, and 17 bases lay in between. The CDR3 loop spans 14 amino acids. CDR1 and CDR2 (germline): SGDLS, YYNGEE. This CDR3 is CASSAKPPEDTQYF. In DNA, the CDR3 is TGTGCCAGCAGCGCCAAGCCACCGGAGGACACGCAGTATTTT.

The V gene is TRBV28, the J gene TRBJ2-5, with 8 bases lining up with TRBD1. There are 13 residues in the CDR3. V was pared by 6 bases and J by 7 bases, with 7 bases of the junction left unmatched. Germline assignment: CDR1 MDHEN and CDR2 SYDVKM. The CDR3, as DNA: TGTGCCAGCAGAAGCGGACAGGGAGGGACCCAGTACTTC. Translating gives CASRSGQGGTQYF.

The V gene is TRBV12-3 or TRBV12-4, the J gene TRBJ2-4, with unresolved D. CDR3 length: 16 amino acids. V lost 3 bases and J 0 bases, leaving 12 bases between the germline ends. CDR3 in amino acids: CASSLRQALAKNIQYF. CDR3 DNA sequence: TGTGCCAGCAGTTTGAGGCAGGCCCTAGCCAAAAACATTCAGTACTTC.

The chain couples TRBV5-4 to TRBJ2-7; D is unclear. In germline, CDR1 is SGHNT, CDR2 YYREEE (reference sequence). This CDR3 comprises 13 residues. Trimming removed 3 bases at V and 2 bases at J, with 9 bases between. The chain's CDR3 is CASSSGPAYEQYF. For the CDR3, the DNA is TGTGCCAGCAGCTCCGGGCCTGCCTACGAGCAGTACTTC.

This clonotype was observed at least ten times. The chain links TRBV29-1 to TRBJ2-3; D may correspond to TRBD1 or TRBD2 (5 bases each). This CDR3 region has 14 residues. In germline, CDR1 is SQVTM, CDR2 ANQGSEA. Trimming took 6 bases from V and 2 from J, leaving 15 bases between them. The CDR3 protein is CSVRILGVTDTQYF. As DNA, the CDR3 is TGCAGCGTACGCATCCTGGGGGTCACAGATACGCAGTATTTT.

This clonotype occurred many times. The gene calls are TRBV12-3 or TRBV12-4 and TRBJ1-1, with 7 bases aligning to TRBD1. The J segment lost 0 bases and the V segment lost 2 bases, leaving 0 bases of the junction unmatched. This CDR3 is built from 14 residues. The DNA for the CDR3 is TGTGCCAGCAGTTTAACAGGGGTGAACACTGAAGCTTTCTTT. Translating it yields CASSLTGVNTEAFF.

The sample holds many counts of this clonotype. The J gene is TRBJ2-3, the V gene TRBV5-6; 8 nucleotides agree with TRBD1. The CDR3 has 14 residues. V lost 2 bases and J lost 4; bases outside the gene matches: 3. Germline CDR1 reads SGHDT; CDR2 reads YYEEEE. CDR3 DNA sequence: TGTGCCAGCAGCTTTCAGGGGGCACCAGATACGCAGTATTTT. Its protein is CASSFQGAPDTQYF.

This clonotype was observed a few times. The chain has TRBV5-1 and TRBJ1-2, with D perhaps TRBD1 (6 bases). The CDR3 is made up of 15 amino acids. CDR1 SGHRS and CDR2 YFSETQ come from the germline V gene. The V and J ends lost 4 bases and 3 bases respectively, with 16 bases between them. The CDR3 loop is CASSLTGQSDYGYTF. The CDR3 bases are TGCGCCAGCAGCCTCACAGGGCAGAGTGACTATGGCTACACCTTC.